A single T cell receptor beta chain is shown here with its context. These data come from a study of blood T cell repertoires in COVID-19. Study-level information: Samples taken during acute and convalescent COVID-19 were collected in the United States, Italy and Spain. T cells, B-cell-depleted T cells, or PBMCs supplied cDNA or gDNA.

Study processing details: Amplifying reference gene primers gave estimates of nucleated cell counts. Profiled with immunoSEQ multiplex PCR; TCRdb holds only in-frame clones, not every one. V and J calls plus clone size are reproduced from that table; the DNA served to infer D and trimming. The sample holds 250,000 or so clones, approximately 86% seen once. After removal of 4 bases from V and 11 bases from J, the junction contained 6 bases not matched to a gene. The CDR3 has 14 amino acids. Germline CDR1 SGHRS, CDR2 YFSETQ. What was sequenced was peripheral blood. This clonotype was obtained from a man aged 35 to 55 with active or convalescent COVID-19. The V and J genes are TRBV5-1 and TRBJ1-4, with 12 bases lining up with TRBD1. DNA of the CDR3: TGCGCCAGCAGCCCGGGGACAGGGGGCGCCAAACTGTTTTTT. Its protein product is CASSPGTGGAKLFF.